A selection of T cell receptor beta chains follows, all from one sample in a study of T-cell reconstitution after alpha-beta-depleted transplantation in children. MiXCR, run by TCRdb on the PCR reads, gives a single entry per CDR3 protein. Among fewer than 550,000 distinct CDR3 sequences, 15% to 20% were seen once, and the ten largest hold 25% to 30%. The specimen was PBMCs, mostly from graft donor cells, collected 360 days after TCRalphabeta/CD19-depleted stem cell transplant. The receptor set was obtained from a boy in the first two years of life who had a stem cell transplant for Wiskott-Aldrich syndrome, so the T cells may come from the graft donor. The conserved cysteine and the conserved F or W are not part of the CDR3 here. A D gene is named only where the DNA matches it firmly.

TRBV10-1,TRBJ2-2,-,ASAYPNTGELF
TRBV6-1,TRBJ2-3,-,ASTTGQRADTQY
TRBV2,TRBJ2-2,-,ASNNRVTGELF
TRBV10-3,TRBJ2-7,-,AISLSRTDIYEQY
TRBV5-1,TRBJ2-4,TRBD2,ASSLRTSGGLAKNIQY
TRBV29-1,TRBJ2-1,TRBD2,SVAGGRARKLPNEQF
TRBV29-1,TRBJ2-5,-,SGRGHSQETQY
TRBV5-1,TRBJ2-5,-,ASSSSFFEETQY
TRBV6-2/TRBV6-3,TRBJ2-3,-,ASSSTGLQY
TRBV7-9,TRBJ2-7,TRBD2,ASSATSGRSYEQY
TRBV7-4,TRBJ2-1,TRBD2,ASSVGLAGGLNEQF
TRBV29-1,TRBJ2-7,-,SVEGDSSYEQY
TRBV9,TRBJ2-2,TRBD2,ASSVATGTRPGELF
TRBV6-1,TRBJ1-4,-,ASRLAAGAREKLF
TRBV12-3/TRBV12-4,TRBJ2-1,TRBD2,ASSPWVAGGVTYNEQF
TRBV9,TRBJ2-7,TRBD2,ASSVEAGVLYEQY
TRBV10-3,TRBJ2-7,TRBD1,ATRGDRLYEQY
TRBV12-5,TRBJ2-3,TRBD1,ASGLVQGTGGTDTQY
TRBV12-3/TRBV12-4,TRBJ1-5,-,AIAERSQPQH
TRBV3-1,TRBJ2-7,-,ASSQLDAVRWVYEQY
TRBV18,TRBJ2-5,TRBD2,ASSPLSTSHRKETQY
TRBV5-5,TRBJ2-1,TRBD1,ASRTGQGGFNEQF
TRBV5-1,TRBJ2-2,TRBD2,ASSLIPRLARNTGELF
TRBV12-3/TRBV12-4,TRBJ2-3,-,ASSLRQGTDTQY
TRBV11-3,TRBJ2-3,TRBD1,ASSLGTGGFTDTQY
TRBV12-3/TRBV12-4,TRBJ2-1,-,ASTPNPARRPNEQF
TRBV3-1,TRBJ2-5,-,ASSQDLKQETQY
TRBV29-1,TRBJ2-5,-,SVVQGYDQETQY
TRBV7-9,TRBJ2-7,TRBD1,ASSWAPGTGGYEQY
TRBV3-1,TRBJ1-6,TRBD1,ASSPLQGNSPLH
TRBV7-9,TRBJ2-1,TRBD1,ASSPNTRQGFYNEQF
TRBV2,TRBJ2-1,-,ASSVPNEQF
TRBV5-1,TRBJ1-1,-,ASRIPRGQSEAF
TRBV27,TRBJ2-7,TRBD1,ASSLEGASSYEQY
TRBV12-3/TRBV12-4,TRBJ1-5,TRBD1,ASRKTGTNQPQH
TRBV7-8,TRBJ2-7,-,ASSPEYEQY
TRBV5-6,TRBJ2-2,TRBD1,ASSLPGTGETGELF
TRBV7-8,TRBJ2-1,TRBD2,ASSFPRTSAYNEQF
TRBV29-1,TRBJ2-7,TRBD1,SVLRDRADEQY
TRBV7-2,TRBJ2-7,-,ASSSHRALSYEQY
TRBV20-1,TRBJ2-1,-,SARDRPTQDNEQF
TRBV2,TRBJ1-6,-,ASSERDLGSPLH
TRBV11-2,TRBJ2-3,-,ASSLGVGDTDTQY
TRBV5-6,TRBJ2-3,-,ASSLEREDTDTQY
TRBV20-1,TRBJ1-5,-,SARDPRVYSNQPQH
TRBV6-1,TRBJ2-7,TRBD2,ASRHITSGRPYEQY
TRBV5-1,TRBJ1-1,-,ASSPRHGSTEAF
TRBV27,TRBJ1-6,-,ASSLQTGSPLH
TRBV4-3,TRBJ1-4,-,ASRMMMATNEKLF
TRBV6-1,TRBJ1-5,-,ASSPGTLQPQH
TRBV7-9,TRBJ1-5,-,ASGSGAQPQH
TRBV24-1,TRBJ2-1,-,ATSDPTGVNEQF
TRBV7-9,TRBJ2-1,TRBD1,ASSPLVRGHEQF
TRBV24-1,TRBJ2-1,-,ATSDPFGGAYNEQF
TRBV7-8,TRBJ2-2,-,ASSFAQVGGELF
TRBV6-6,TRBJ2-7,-,ASSYSNHEQY
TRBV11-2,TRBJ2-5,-,ASSLNRGSTETQY
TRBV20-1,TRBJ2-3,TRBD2,SARVRTSGAVTDTQY